This T cell receptor (beta chain) was identified in a study of blood T cell repertoires in COVID-19. About the study: The United States, Italy and Spain were the sources of the acute and convalescent COVID-19 samples. T cells, B-cell-depleted T cells, or PBMCs supplied cDNA or gDNA.

This CDR3 is 15 amino acids long. Trimming cost V 4 bases and J 9 bases, with 18 bases left between them. Germline lookup yields CDR1 LGHDT and CDR2 YNNKEL (reference sequence). Original handling: Quantification of nucleated cells was approximated via reference gene primer amplification. Assay used: immunoSEQ multiplex PCR; TCRdb lists only in-frame clones, some missing. For V, J and clone size, that table is used; D and trimming come from the DNA. Of some 400,000 clones listed, 80% to 90% are singletons. Those enrolled in Seattle joined during active infection and were followed longitudinally afterward.

The specimen was peripheral blood. This chain uses TRBV3-1 (or the pseudogene TRBV3-2) with TRBJ2-2, with D possibly matching TRBD2 (5 bases). This TCR came from an older woman with COVID-19, enrolled during active disease. The CDR3 spells CASSPSGSTRRELFF. The CDR3 DNA sequence: TGTGCCAGCAGCCCCTCTGGCTCCACTAGAAGGGAGCTGTTTTTT.